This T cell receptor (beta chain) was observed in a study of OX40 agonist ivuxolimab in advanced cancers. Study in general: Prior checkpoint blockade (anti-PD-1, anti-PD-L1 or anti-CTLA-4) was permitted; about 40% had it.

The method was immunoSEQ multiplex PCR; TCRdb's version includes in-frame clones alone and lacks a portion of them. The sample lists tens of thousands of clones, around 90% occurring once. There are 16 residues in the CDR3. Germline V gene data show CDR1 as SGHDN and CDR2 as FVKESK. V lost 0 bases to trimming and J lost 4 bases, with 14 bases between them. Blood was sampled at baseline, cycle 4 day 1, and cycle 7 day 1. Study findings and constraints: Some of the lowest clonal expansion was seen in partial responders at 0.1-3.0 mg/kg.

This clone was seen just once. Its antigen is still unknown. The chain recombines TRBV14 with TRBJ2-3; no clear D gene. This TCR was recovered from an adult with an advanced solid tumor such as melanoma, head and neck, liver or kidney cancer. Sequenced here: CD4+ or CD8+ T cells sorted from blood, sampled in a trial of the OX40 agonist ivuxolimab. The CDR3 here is CASSQEALGWADTQYF. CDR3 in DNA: TGTGCCAGCAGCCAAGAAGCTCTGGGTTGGGCAGATACGCAGTATTTT.